Each of the 10 T cell receptor beta chains below was sequenced from the same sample in a study of cytomegalovirus exposure and HLA in healthy donors. Clones were sequenced by immunoSEQ multiplex PCR, and TCRdb holds only the in-frame ones, with some missing. The sample shows about 220,000 clones, approximately 86% of them seen only once. Sequencing used PBMCs. These receptors originate from a woman under 30 in good health and CMV-seronegative.

The chain employs TRBV11-2 and TRBJ2-7; TRBD1 might be the D (6 bases). The CDR3 length is 14 residues. The V gene's germline CDR1 is SGHAT and CDR2 FQNNGV. Deletions cut 4 bases from V and 7 bases from J, with 17 bases between. The CDR3 coding sequence is TGTGCCAGCAGCTCATACAGGGAATCAGGAGAGCAGTACTTC. Amino acids: CASSSYRESGEQYF.

J is TRBJ2-7 and V is TRBV5-6; the D is unclear. The CDR3 length is 13 residues. Germline CDR1 reads SGHDT; CDR2 reads YYEEEE. V lost 4 bases to trimming and J lost 5 bases, with 13 bases between them. The CDR3 is CASSAPGLHEQYF. The CDR3, as DNA: TGTGCCAGCAGCGCGCCTGGTCTCCACGAGCAGTACTTC.

The CDR3 sequence is CASRPYLTGGSEAFF. The CDR3 DNA is TGCGCCAGCAGACCCTACCTCACAGGGGGCTCTGAAGCTTTCTTT. The V gene is TRBV5-1, the J gene TRBJ1-1, with TRBD1 identical over 9 bases. The germline gives CDR1 SGHRS, CDR2 YFSETQ. The V segment lost 5 bases and the J segment 6 bases; nucleotides outside the gene matches: 11. The CDR3 consists of 15 residues.

This chain joins TRBV4-2 and TRBJ1-2; D is perhaps TRBD1 (5 bases). Germline CDR1 reads LGHNA; CDR2 reads YNFKEQ. With 0 bases removed from V and 2 bases from J, the gap between germline ends came to 10 bases. This CDR3 contains 15 residues. CDR3 loop: CASSQDRGGNYGYTF. CDR3 DNA sequence: TGTGCCAGCAGCCAAGATCGCGGGGGAAACTATGGCTACACCTTC.

The V and J genes are TRBV28 and TRBJ2-7; 8 bases are shared with TRBD1. The CDR3 is 14 amino acids. Germline values: CDR1 MDHEN, CDR2 SYDVKM. V trimming: 4 bases; J trimming: 5 bases; junction bases outside the gene matches: 7. The CDR3 loop reads CASSSTQTGDEQYF. CDR3 coding DNA: TGTGCCAGCAGTTCCACCCAGACAGGGGACGAGCAGTACTTC.

The chain joins TRBV5-1 to TRBJ1-1; D ambiguous. Per the germline V gene, CDR1 is SGHRS and CDR2 is YFSETQ. The CDR3 totals 15 residues. The ends were cut back, 0 bases at V and 0 bases at J, with 9 bases in the middle. The CDR3 protein is CASSLAGGMNTEAFF. The CDR3 DNA sequence: TGCGCCAGCAGCTTGGCCGGTGGTATGAACACTGAAGCTTTCTTT.

The chain joins TRBV6-1 to TRBJ2-7, with TRBD1 identical over 8 bases. The CDR3 spans 19 residues. V shed 0 bases and J 3 bases; nucleotides not matched to a gene: 16. Germline V gives CDR1 MNHNS, CDR2 SASEGT. The CDR3 bases are TGTGCCAGCAGTGAAGCGGGAGACAGGGGACTCGTAACCCTCTACGAGCAGTACTTC. It encodes CASSEAGDRGLVTLYEQYF.

To note about this clone: Other DNA sequences in this specimen translate into the identical CDR3. The V gene is TRBV28, the J gene TRBJ1-1; 8 bases fit TRBD1. Germline values: CDR1 MDHEN, CDR2 SYDVKM. The CDR3 length is 13 residues. V gave up 3 bases and J gave up 3 bases; unmatched junction bases: 0. CDR3 coding DNA: TGTGCCAGCAGTTTGGACAGGGACACTGAAGCTTTCTTT. Translated, it gives CASSLDRDTEAFF.

This CDR3 is CASSSRLVSERMREQYF. CDR3 in DNA: TGTGCCAGCAGCTCGCGCCTAGTTTCAGAACGAATGCGGGAGCAGTACTTC. This chain links TRBV5-6 with TRBJ2-7; no clear D. Between the trimmed V and J ends, which lost 3 bases and 7 bases, there was a span of 26 bases. Germline V lookup: CDR1 SGHDT, CDR2 YYEEEE. The CDR3 consists of 17 residues.

The V and J genes are TRBV4-1 and TRBJ2-1; 10 bases are a match to TRBD2. With 1 base clipped from V and 7 bases from J, the junction kept 16 bases outside the gene matches. The CDR3 totals 19 residues. Germline CDR1 and CDR2: MGHRA and YSYEKL. CDR3 coding DNA: TGCGCCAGCAGCCAAGGCGTGGGGGAACGACTAGCGGGCCATAATGAGCAGTTCTTC. Protein product: CASSQGVGERLAGHNEQFF.